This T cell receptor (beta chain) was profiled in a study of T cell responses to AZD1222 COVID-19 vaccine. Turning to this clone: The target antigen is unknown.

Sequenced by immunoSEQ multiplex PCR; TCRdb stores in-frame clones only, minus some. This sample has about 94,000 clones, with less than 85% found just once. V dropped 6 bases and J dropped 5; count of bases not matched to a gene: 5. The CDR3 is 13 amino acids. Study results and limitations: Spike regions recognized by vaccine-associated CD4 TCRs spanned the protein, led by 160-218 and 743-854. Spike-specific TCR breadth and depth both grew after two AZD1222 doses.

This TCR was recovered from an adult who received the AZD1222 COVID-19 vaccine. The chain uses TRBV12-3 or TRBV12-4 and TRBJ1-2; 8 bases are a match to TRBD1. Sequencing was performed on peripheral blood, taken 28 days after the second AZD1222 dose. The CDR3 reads CASSPGQAYGYTF. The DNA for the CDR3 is TGTGCCAGCAGCCCGGGACAGGCGTATGGCTACACCTTC.